These T cell receptor beta chains were read from a single sample in a study of blood T cells in healthy people across ages. TCRdb re-analysed the 5' RACE reads in MiXCR, keeping a single row per CDR3 protein. This sample has hundreds of thousands of distinct CDR3 sequences, with roughly 43% found just once. Sequencing used blood. The receptors shown here come from a woman aged 60-75 years in good health. Each CDR3 is given without its conserved first and last residue. Each record gives: V gene, clone size, J gene, CDR3 protein. Rows give clone size only sometimes, using once, few, many, or a class for an expanded clone.

V: TRBV13; size: many; J: TRBJ2-1; CDR3: ASTHEARDRGSYNEQF
V: TRBV20-1; size: -; J: -; CDR3: SATGLEDYEQY
V: TRBV7-2; size: -; J: TRBJ1-5; CDR3: ASAVEPNQPQH
V: TRBV7-6; size: few; J: TRBJ2-1; CDR3: ASSPRQGGNEQF
V: TRBV10-3; size: -; J: TRBJ2-3; CDR3: AISILDTQY
V: TRBV20-1; size: -; J: TRBJ2-1; CDR3: SAGQQEWDNEQF
V: TRBV6-2/TRBV6-3; size: -; J: TRBJ2-5; CDR3: ASNSGLQETQY
V: TRBV11-2; size: -; J: TRBJ2-5; CDR3: ASSLAGTLREQY
V: TRBV25-1; size: -; J: TRBJ1-5; CDR3: ASSAAGDRGKIWH
V: TRBV20-1; size: -; J: TRBJ2-6; CDR3: SASEFSGANVLT
V: TRBV7-3; size: few; J: TRBJ2-7; CDR3: ASSPDRGDEQY
V: TRBV24-1; size: few; J: TRBJ1-2; CDR3: ATSDHRGPSGYT
V: TRBV27; size: many; J: TRBJ1-2; CDR3: ASSLGTGRGRLSGYT
V: TRBV7-2; size: once; J: TRBJ2-1; CDR3: ASSLAIGGEQF
V: TRBV7-2; size: few; J: -; CDR3: ASRTSGGSSYNEQY
V: TRBV20-1; size: -; J: TRBJ1-2; CDR3: SARGQGAYGYT
V: TRBV20-1; size: -; J: TRBJ2-6; CDR3: SARDWRQVSSGANVLT
V: TRBV20-1; size: few; J: TRBJ2-1; CDR3: SARPSGKSSYNEQF
V: TRBV7-2; size: few; J: TRBJ1-2; CDR3: ASSSRSGRDGGYT
V: TRBV6-6; size: few; J: TRBJ2-4; CDR3: ASSYLDDQNIQY
V: TRBV7-8; size: -; J: TRBJ1-4; CDR3: ASSFFGEGSGEKLF
V: TRBV10-3; size: few; J: TRBJ1-2; CDR3: AISEGTRGYGYT
V: TRBV30; size: few; J: TRBJ1-6; CDR3: AWSGTLSPLH
V: TRBV29-1; size: many; J: TRBJ2-1; CDR3: SVVGGRAPGEQF
V: TRBV7-8; size: -; J: -; CDR3: ASSRKLTSAYEQY
V: TRBV9; size: few; J: TRBJ2-2; CDR3: ASSVAPSGELF
V: TRBV6-2/TRBV6-3; size: -; J: TRBJ2-1; CDR3: ASSYRPPPFPYNEQF
V: TRBV7-2; size: few; J: TRBJ2-1; CDR3: ASSPWGGSSYNEQF
V: TRBV11-2; size: few; J: TRBJ2-7; CDR3: ASSFSRDPGNSYEQY
V: TRBV20-1; size: once; J: TRBJ1-4; CDR3: SAARQGALGEKLF
V: TRBV10-3; size: many; J: TRBJ2-3; CDR3: AISGGGADTQY
V: TRBV20-1; size: few; J: TRBJ1-5; CDR3: SARDRGQPQH
V: TRBV21-1; size: few; J: TRBJ2-1; CDR3: ASGLGTEQF
V: TRBV5-1; size: -; J: TRBJ2-1; CDR3: ASSFAGKNEQF
V: TRBV20-1; size: -; J: TRBJ2-6; CDR3: SALQRSGANVLT
V: TRBV18; size: -; J: -; CDR3: ASSPQDRFYEQY
V: TRBV10-3; size: many; J: TRBJ2-1; CDR3: AISEREIHNEQF
V: TRBV21-1; size: -; J: TRBJ2-1; CDR3: ATPRYNEQF
V: TRBV4-3; size: -; J: TRBJ1-4; CDR3: ASSQDPRDMDSRWEKLF
V: TRBV5-1; size: -; J: TRBJ2-1; CDR3: ASSLGTRNNEQF
V: TRBV29-1; size: -; J: TRBJ1-2; CDR3: SAEDRARYGYT
V: TRBV5-1; size: -; J: TRBJ2-7; CDR3: ASRYTSGIIYEQY
V: TRBV7-9; size: -; J: TRBJ1-1; CDR3: ASRRRGPNTEAF
V: TRBV29-1; size: few; J: TRBJ2-1; CDR3: SGRDRANEQF
V: TRBV11-2; size: -; J: TRBJ2-5; CDR3: ANSSQGAQETQY
V: TRBV20-1; size: -; J: TRBJ1-5; CDR3: SARGMRGGNQPQH
V: TRBV29-1; size: -; J: TRBJ2-7; CDR3: SVEGVGFEHEQY
V: TRBV20-1; size: -; J: -; CDR3: SARDYGAGGDNEQY
V: TRBV7-2; size: -; J: -; CDR3: ASSPPARVNYEQY
V: TRBV5-1; size: few; J: TRBJ2-5; CDR3: ASSLYGQETQY